A selection of T cell receptor beta chains follows, all from one sample in a study of T cell changes during pregnancy in multiple sclerosis. Clones were read by immunoSEQ multiplex PCR, and TCRdb kept only the in-frame ones, dropping some. The table has thousands of clones, about 80% seen once. The sequences come from CD8+ T cells from peripheral blood mononuclear cells, collected in the second trimester of pregnancy. These receptor sequences come from a female donor in good health, enrolled as a control in a pregnancy study. Each CDR3 is given with its conserved first and last residue. Each record gives: J gene, V gene, clone size, D gene, CDR3 protein, CDR3 DNA. D genes are given only for firm matches. A clone size is listed for some rows: how often the clone was seen (once, few, many), or a class if it is expanded.

J gene: TRBJ2-6
V gene: TRBV6-4
clone size: medium-sized
D gene: -
CDR3 protein: CASSDGRSGANVLTF
CDR3 DNA: TGTGCCAGCAGTGACGGGAGGAGCGGGGCCAACGTCCTGACTTTC

J gene: TRBJ2-7
V gene: TRBV5-4
clone size: -
D gene: TRBD2
CDR3 protein: CASSRETSGSYEQYF
CDR3 DNA: TGTGCCAGCAGTCGGGAGACTAGCGGCTCCTACGAGCAGTACTTC

J gene: TRBJ1-5
V gene: TRBV6-6
clone size: -
D gene: -
CDR3 protein: CASTPKGGNQPQHF
CDR3 DNA: TGTGCCAGCACCCCCAAGGGGGGCAATCAGCCCCAGCATTTT

J gene: TRBJ2-1
V gene: TRBV16
clone size: -
D gene: TRBD1
CDR3 protein: CASSQLGQSYNEQFF
CDR3 DNA: TGTGCCAGCAGCCAGCTGGGACAGTCGTACAATGAGCAGTTCTTC

J gene: TRBJ2-1
V gene: TRBV6-4
clone size: -
D gene: TRBD2
CDR3 protein: CASSPTSGSGGEQFF
CDR3 DNA: TGTGCCAGCAGTCCGACTAGCGGGAGTGGAGGCGAGCAGTTCTTC

J gene: TRBJ2-1
V gene: TRBV6-1
clone size: -
D gene: TRBD2
CDR3 protein: CASSETSGGYNEQFF
CDR3 DNA: TGTGCCAGCAGTGAAACTAGCGGGGGCTACAATGAGCAGTTCTTC

J gene: TRBJ2-7
V gene: TRBV4-3
clone size: -
D gene: TRBD1
CDR3 protein: CASSQFTRGTGVYEQYF
CDR3 DNA: TGCGCCAGCAGCCAATTTACTAGAGGGACAGGGGTCTACGAGCAGTACTTC

J gene: TRBJ2-3
V gene: TRBV6-4
clone size: -
D gene: TRBD2
CDR3 protein: CATPEGGTTDTQYF
CDR3 DNA: TGTGCCACCCCCGAGGGAGGGACCACAGATACGCAGTATTTT

J gene: TRBJ2-5
V gene: TRBV15
clone size: -
D gene: TRBD1
CDR3 protein: CATSRGRRGRSQETQYF
CDR3 DNA: TGTGCCACCAGCAGAGGTCGCAGGGGGCGATCACAAGAGACCCAGTACTTC

J gene: TRBJ2-3
V gene: TRBV7-7
clone size: -
D gene: TRBD1
CDR3 protein: CASSTGGTDTQYF
CDR3 DNA: TGTGCCAGCTCGACAGGGGGCACAGATACGCAGTATTTT

J gene: TRBJ2-7
V gene: TRBV28
clone size: -
D gene: TRBD2
CDR3 protein: CASSRTSGRHEQYF
CDR3 DNA: TGTGCCAGCAGTCGGACTAGCGGGAGACACGAGCAGTACTTC

J gene: TRBJ2-7
V gene: TRBV6-1
clone size: once
D gene: TRBD1
CDR3 protein: CASTGTGLHEQYF
CDR3 DNA: TGTGCCAGCACCGGGACAGGCCTCCACGAGCAGTACTTC

J gene: TRBJ1-1
V gene: TRBV28
clone size: few
D gene: -
CDR3 protein: CASSFRGVYTEAFF
CDR3 DNA: TGTGCCAGCAGTTTTCGGGGGGTTTACACTGAAGCTTTCTTT

J gene: TRBJ2-1
V gene: TRBV6-4
clone size: -
D gene: TRBD2
CDR3 protein: CASSAIAGTNNEQFF
CDR3 DNA: TGTGCCAGCAGTGCTATAGCGGGAACAAACAATGAGCAGTTCTTC

J gene: TRBJ1-5
V gene: TRBV4-3
clone size: -
D gene: -
CDR3 protein: CASSQEEGRQPQHF
CDR3 DNA: TGCGCCAGCAGCCAAGAGGAGGGGCGTCAGCCCCAGCATTTT

J gene: TRBJ2-7
V gene: TRBV6-1
clone size: -
D gene: -
CDR3 protein: CASSLRTVSSYEQYF
CDR3 DNA: TGTGCCAGCAGTTTGAGGACAGTTTCCTCGTACGAGCAGTACTTC

J gene: TRBJ2-7
V gene: TRBV28
clone size: -
D gene: TRBD1
CDR3 protein: CAATTRKGALKQYF
CDR3 DNA: TGTGCCGCAACGACTCGAAAGGGGGCGTTAAAGCAGTACTTC

J gene: TRBJ2-1
V gene: TRBV7-8
clone size: -
D gene: TRBD2
CDR3 protein: CASSSRRGGRNEQFF
CDR3 DNA: TGTGCCAGCAGCTCCCGCCGGGGGGGGAGGAATGAGCAGTTCTTC

J gene: TRBJ1-2
V gene: TRBV14
clone size: -
D gene: -
CDR3 protein: CASSRAGRPNYGYTF
CDR3 DNA: TGTGCCAGCAGCCGAGCGGGACGGCCTAACTATGGCTACACCTTC

J gene: TRBJ2-2
V gene: TRBV6-4
clone size: -
D gene: -
CDR3 protein: CASSPGETGELFF
CDR3 DNA: TGTGCCAGCAGCCCCGGGGAAACCGGGGAGCTGTTTTTT

J gene: TRBJ2-1
V gene: TRBV28
clone size: -
D gene: TRBD2
CDR3 protein: CASSPRLAGGNEQFF
CDR3 DNA: TGTGCCAGCAGTCCCAGACTAGCGGGAGGCAATGAGCAGTTCTTC

J gene: TRBJ1-2
V gene: TRBV9
clone size: -
D gene: -
CDR3 protein: CASSVTQGSLDYGYTF
CDR3 DNA: TGTGCCAGCAGCGTAACACAGGGCAGTTTGGACTATGGCTACACCTTC

J gene: TRBJ2-1
V gene: TRBV4-2
clone size: -
D gene: TRBD1
CDR3 protein: CASSQGSPGQGSDEQFF
CDR3 DNA: TGTGCCAGCAGCCAAGGCTCCCCGGGACAGGGTTCCGATGAGCAGTTCTTC

J gene: TRBJ1-1
V gene: TRBV15
clone size: -
D gene: -
CDR3 protein: CATSRTTELAEAFF
CDR3 DNA: TGTGCCACCAGCAGGACAACAGAATTAGCTGAAGCTTTCTTT

J gene: TRBJ2-5
V gene: TRBV4-3
clone size: -
D gene: TRBD2
CDR3 protein: CASSHQRGASETQYF
CDR3 DNA: TGCGCCAGCAGCCACCAGCGGGGGGCTTCGGAGACCCAGTACTTC

J gene: TRBJ2-1
V gene: TRBV9
clone size: -
D gene: TRBD2
CDR3 protein: CASSSRGGPANEQFF
CDR3 DNA: TGTGCCAGCAGCTCGCGGGGGGGGCCTGCTAATGAGCAGTTCTTC

J gene: TRBJ2-3
V gene: TRBV6-4
clone size: -
D gene: -
CDR3 protein: CASSDGGGTDTQYF
CDR3 DNA: TGTGCCAGCAGTGACGGCGGGGGCACAGATACGCAGTATTTT

J gene: TRBJ1-1
V gene: TRBV12-5
clone size: -
D gene: -
CDR3 protein: CASASRGSQAFF
CDR3 DNA: TGTGCTAGTGCCTCTCGGGGGTCGCAAGCTTTCTTT

J gene: TRBJ2-7
V gene: TRBV2
clone size: -
D gene: -
CDR3 protein: CATVGLRAEQYF
CDR3 DNA: TGTGCCACCGTGGGTTTGAGGGCCGAGCAGTACTTC

J gene: TRBJ2-5
V gene: TRBV6-4
clone size: -
D gene: -
CDR3 protein: CASSDSSEGTQYF
CDR3 DNA: TGTGCCAGCAGTGACTCGAGCGAAGGGACCCAGTACTTC

J gene: TRBJ2-1
V gene: TRBV6-4
clone size: -
D gene: TRBD1
CDR3 protein: CASSHRGDEDEQFF
CDR3 DNA: TGTGCCAGCAGCCACAGGGGTGATGAGGATGAGCAGTTCTTC

J gene: TRBJ2-2
V gene: TRBV10-3
clone size: -
D gene: -
CDR3 protein: CAISGLPPRREPTGELFF
CDR3 DNA: TGTGCCATCAGTGGGCTTCCTCCCCGGCGGGAACCCACCGGGGAGCTGTTTTTT

J gene: TRBJ2-6
V gene: TRBV6-1
clone size: few
D gene: -
CDR3 protein: CASSEEGTGANVLTF
CDR3 DNA: TGTGCCAGCAGTGAGGAGGGAACTGGGGCCAACGTCCTGACTTTC

J gene: TRBJ1-5
V gene: TRBV19
clone size: -
D gene: -
CDR3 protein: CASSTSEEVSQPQHF
CDR3 DNA: TGTGCCAGTAGTACCTCCGAGGAGGTGAGCCAGCCCCAGCATTTT

J gene: TRBJ2-2
V gene: TRBV2
clone size: once
D gene: -
CDR3 protein: CASSAIRNTGELFF
CDR3 DNA: TGTGCCAGCAGTGCTATAAGGAACACCGGGGAGCTGTTTTTT

J gene: TRBJ2-7
V gene: TRBV19
clone size: -
D gene: TRBD2
CDR3 protein: CASSMASGSVSYEQYF
CDR3 DNA: TGTGCCAGTAGTATGGCTAGCGGGAGCGTCTCCTACGAGCAGTACTTC

J gene: TRBJ1-2
V gene: TRBV6-4
clone size: few
D gene: -
CDR3 protein: CASSEGDTPNYGYTF
CDR3 DNA: TGTGCCAGCAGCGAGGGCGACACTCCTAACTATGGCTACACCTTC

J gene: TRBJ2-1
V gene: TRBV11-2
clone size: -
D gene: TRBD2
CDR3 protein: CASSHRLAGGDNEQFF
CDR3 DNA: TGTGCCAGCAGCCACCGACTAGCGGGAGGGGACAATGAGCAGTTCTTC

J gene: TRBJ2-3
V gene: TRBV5-1
clone size: -
D gene: -
CDR3 protein: CASGYTGEANTDTQYF
CDR3 DNA: TGCGCCAGCGGATACACAGGGGAGGCGAACACAGATACGCAGTATTTT

J gene: TRBJ1-1
V gene: TRBV13
clone size: -
D gene: TRBD1
CDR3 protein: CASSLEGTGDTEAFF
CDR3 DNA: TGTGCCAGCAGCCTAGAAGGGACAGGGGACACTGAAGCTTTCTTT

J gene: TRBJ2-2
V gene: TRBV4-2
clone size: -
D gene: TRBD2
CDR3 protein: CASSREREGAGELFF
CDR3 DNA: TGTGCCAGCAGCCGCGAGCGGGAGGGGGCCGGGGAGCTGTTTTTT

J gene: TRBJ2-7
V gene: TRBV6-1
clone size: few
D gene: -
CDR3 protein: CASRGPGETYEQYF
CDR3 DNA: TGTGCCAGCAGGGGACCAGGGGAGACCTACGAGCAGTACTTC

J gene: TRBJ2-3
V gene: TRBV6-5
clone size: -
D gene: -
CDR3 protein: CASSYGTTTDTQYF
CDR3 DNA: TGTGCCAGCAGTTACGGGACAACCACAGATACGCAGTATTTT

J gene: TRBJ2-1
V gene: TRBV19
clone size: -
D gene: -
CDR3 protein: CASSPYSGSSYNEQFF
CDR3 DNA: TGTGCCAGTAGCCCCTACAGCGGTAGCTCCTACAATGAGCAGTTCTTC

J gene: TRBJ2-2
V gene: TRBV4-2
clone size: -
D gene: TRBD2
CDR3 protein: CASSSTGTSGGITGELFF
CDR3 DNA: TGTGCCAGCAGCTCTACGGGAACTAGCGGGGGGATCACCGGGGAGCTGTTTTTT

J gene: TRBJ1-1
V gene: TRBV5-4
clone size: few
D gene: -
CDR3 protein: CASRRGENTEAFF
CDR3 DNA: TGTGCCAGCAGACGGGGAGAGAACACTGAAGCTTTCTTT

J gene: TRBJ1-3
V gene: TRBV2
clone size: -
D gene: TRBD1
CDR3 protein: CATTDRAFGNTIYF
CDR3 DNA: TGTGCCACGACTGACAGGGCCTTCGGAAACACCATATATTTT

J gene: TRBJ2-5
V gene: TRBV29-1
clone size: once
D gene: TRBD2
CDR3 protein: CSVDGLAGVGETQYF
CDR3 DNA: TGCAGCGTTGACGGGCTAGCGGGGGTGGGGGAGACCCAGTACTTC

J gene: TRBJ2-7
V gene: TRBV9
clone size: -
D gene: -
CDR3 protein: CASGAGSSYEQYF
CDR3 DNA: TGTGCCAGCGGGGCCGGGAGCTCCTACGAGCAGTACTTC

J gene: TRBJ1-3
V gene: TRBV9
clone size: -
D gene: TRBD1
CDR3 protein: CASRTGTGGNTIYF
CDR3 DNA: TGTGCCAGCAGAACCGGGACAGGAGGAAACACCATATATTTT

J gene: TRBJ1-1
V gene: TRBV15
clone size: -
D gene: -
CDR3 protein: CATSRDGRRLNTEAFF
CDR3 DNA: TGTGCCACCAGCAGAGATGGGAGGAGGTTGAACACTGAAGCTTTCTTT

J gene: TRBJ1-1
V gene: TRBV15
clone size: few
D gene: -
CDR3 protein: CATSRDRGVNTEAFF
CDR3 DNA: TGTGCCACCAGCAGAGACAGGGGAGTGAACACTGAAGCTTTCTTT

J gene: TRBJ2-6
V gene: TRBV10-2
clone size: -
D gene: TRBD1
CDR3 protein: CASIGLQGAPGANVLTF
CDR3 DNA: TGCGCCAGCATTGGATTACAGGGGGCTCCCGGGGCCAACGTCCTGACTTTC

J gene: TRBJ1-5
V gene: TRBV15
clone size: -
D gene: TRBD1
CDR3 protein: CATSRDRGTGDGQPQHF
CDR3 DNA: TGTGCCACCAGCAGAGATAGGGGGACAGGGGACGGACAGCCCCAGCATTTT

J gene: TRBJ1-6
V gene: TRBV30
clone size: few
D gene: -
CDR3 protein: CAWNGLESSPLHF
CDR3 DNA: TGTGCCTGGAATGGTTTAGAGAGTTCACCCCTCCACTTT

J gene: TRBJ2-2
V gene: TRBV6-1
clone size: few
D gene: TRBD1
CDR3 protein: CASTQGETGELFF
CDR3 DNA: TGTGCCAGCACCCAGGGGGAAACCGGGGAGCTGTTTTTT

J gene: TRBJ2-5
V gene: TRBV28
clone size: -
D gene: -
CDR3 protein: CASSSPGDVRYQETQYF
CDR3 DNA: TGTGCCAGCAGTTCCCCCGGTGATGTTCGGTACCAAGAGACCCAGTACTTC